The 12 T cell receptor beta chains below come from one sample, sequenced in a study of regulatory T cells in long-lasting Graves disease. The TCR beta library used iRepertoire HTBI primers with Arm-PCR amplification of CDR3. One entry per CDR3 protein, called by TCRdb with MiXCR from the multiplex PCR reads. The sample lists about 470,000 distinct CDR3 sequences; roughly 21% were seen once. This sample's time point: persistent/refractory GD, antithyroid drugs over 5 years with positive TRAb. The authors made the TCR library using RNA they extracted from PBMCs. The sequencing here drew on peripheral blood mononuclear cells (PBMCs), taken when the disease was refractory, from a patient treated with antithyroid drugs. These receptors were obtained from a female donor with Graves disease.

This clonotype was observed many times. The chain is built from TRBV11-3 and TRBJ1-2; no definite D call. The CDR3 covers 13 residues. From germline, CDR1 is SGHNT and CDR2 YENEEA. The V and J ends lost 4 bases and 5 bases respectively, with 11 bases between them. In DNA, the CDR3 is TGTGCCAGCAGCTCCTTAGGAGGATATGGCTACACCTTC. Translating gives CASSSLGGYGYTF.

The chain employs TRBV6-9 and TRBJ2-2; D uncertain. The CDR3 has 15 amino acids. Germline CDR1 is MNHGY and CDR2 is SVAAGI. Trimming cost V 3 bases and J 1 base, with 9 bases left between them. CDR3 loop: CASSYGWQNTGELFF. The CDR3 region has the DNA TGTGCCAGCAGTTACGGCTGGCAGAACACCGGGGAGCTGTTTTTT.

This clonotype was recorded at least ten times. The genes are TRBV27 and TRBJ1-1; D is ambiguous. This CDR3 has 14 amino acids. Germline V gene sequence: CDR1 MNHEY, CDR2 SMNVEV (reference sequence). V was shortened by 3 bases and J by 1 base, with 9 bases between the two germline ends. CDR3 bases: TGTGCCAGCAGTTTGTTGACAAAGAACACTGAAGCTTTCTTT. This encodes CASSLLTKNTEAFF.

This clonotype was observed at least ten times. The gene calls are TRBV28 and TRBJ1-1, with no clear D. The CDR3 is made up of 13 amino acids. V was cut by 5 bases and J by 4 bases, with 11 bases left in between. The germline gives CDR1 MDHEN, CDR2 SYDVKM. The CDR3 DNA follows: TGTGCCAGCAGTCCGACAACGGTCACTGAAGCTTTCTTT. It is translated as CASSPTTVTEAFF.

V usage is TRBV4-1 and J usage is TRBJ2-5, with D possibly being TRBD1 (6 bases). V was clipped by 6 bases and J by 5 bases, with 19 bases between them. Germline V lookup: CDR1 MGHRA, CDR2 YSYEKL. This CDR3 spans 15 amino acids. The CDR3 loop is CASSPRQGSWETQYF. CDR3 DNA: TGCGCCAGCAGTCCGCGGCAGGGGAGTTGGGAGACCCAGTACTTC.

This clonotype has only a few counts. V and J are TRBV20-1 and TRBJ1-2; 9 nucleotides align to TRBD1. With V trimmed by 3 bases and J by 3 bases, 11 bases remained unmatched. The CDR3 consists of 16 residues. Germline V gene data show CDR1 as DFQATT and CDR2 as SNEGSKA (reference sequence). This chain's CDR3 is CSARETTGGDYYGYTF. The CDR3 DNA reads TGCAGTGCTAGGGAAACGACAGGGGGGGACTACTATGGCTACACCTTC.

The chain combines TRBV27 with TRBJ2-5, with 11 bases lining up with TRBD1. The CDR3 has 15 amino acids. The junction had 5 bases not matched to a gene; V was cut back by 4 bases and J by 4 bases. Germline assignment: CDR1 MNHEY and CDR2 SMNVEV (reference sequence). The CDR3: CASSSWTGGLETQYF. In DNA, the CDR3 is TGTGCCAGCAGTTCCTGGACAGGGGGCTTAGAGACCCAGTACTTC.

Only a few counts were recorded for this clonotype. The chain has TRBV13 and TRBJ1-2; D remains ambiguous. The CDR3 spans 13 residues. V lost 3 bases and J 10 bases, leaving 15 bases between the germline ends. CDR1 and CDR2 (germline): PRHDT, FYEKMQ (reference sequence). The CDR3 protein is CASSFFSPWDYTF. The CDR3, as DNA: TGTGCCAGCAGCTTTTTTAGCCCCTGGGACTACACCTTC.

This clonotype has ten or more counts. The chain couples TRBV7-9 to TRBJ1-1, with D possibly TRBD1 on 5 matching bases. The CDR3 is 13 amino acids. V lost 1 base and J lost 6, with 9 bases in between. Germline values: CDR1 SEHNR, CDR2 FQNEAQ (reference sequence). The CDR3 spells CASSLVRGAEAFF. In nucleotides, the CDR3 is TGTGCCAGCAGCTTAGTAAGGGGTGCTGAAGCTTTCTTT.

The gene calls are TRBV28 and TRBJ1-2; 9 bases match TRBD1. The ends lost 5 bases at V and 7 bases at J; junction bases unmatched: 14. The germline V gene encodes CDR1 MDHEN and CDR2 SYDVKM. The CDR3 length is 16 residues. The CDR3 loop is CASSPRAPGQGSGYTF. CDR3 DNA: TGTGCCAGCAGTCCGCGCGCCCCGGGACAGGGTTCTGGCTACACCTTC.

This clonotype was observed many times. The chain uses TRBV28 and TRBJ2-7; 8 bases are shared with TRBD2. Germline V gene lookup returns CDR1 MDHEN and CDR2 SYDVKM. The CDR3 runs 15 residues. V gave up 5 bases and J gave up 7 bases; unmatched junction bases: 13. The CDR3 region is CASSPRGGGREEQYF. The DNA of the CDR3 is TGTGCCAGCAGTCCGCGGGGCGGGGGGCGAGAGGAGCAGTACTTC.

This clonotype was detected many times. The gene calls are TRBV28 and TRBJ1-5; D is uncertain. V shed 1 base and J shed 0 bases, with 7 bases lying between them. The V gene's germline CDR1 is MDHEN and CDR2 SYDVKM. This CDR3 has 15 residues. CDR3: CASSLFGNSNQPQHF. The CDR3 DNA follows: TGTGCCAGCAGTTTATTCGGAAATAGCAATCAGCCCCAGCATTTT. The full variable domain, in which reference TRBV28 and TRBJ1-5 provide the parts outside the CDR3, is DVKVTQSSRYLVKRTGEKVFLECVQDMDHENMFWYRQDPGLGLRLIYFSYDVKMKEKGDIPEGYSVSREKKERFSLILESASTNQTSMYLCASSLFGNSNQPQHFGDGTRLSIL.